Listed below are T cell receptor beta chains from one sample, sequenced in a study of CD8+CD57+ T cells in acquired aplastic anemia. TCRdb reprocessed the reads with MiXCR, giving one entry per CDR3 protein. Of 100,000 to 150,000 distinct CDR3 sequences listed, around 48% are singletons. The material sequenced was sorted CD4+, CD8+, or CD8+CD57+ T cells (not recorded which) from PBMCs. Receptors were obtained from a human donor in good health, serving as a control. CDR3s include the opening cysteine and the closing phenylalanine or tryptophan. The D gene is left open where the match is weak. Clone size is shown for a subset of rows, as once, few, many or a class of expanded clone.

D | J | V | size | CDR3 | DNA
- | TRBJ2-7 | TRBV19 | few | CASSPTDLYEQYF | TGTGCCAGCTCACCCACAGACCTCTACGAGCAGTACTTC
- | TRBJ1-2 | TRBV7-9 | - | CASSLGVNYGYTF | TGTGCCAGCAGCTTAGGGGTGAACTATGGCTACACCTTC
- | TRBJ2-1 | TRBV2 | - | CASSDGWYNEQFF | TGTGCCAGCAGTGACGGGTGGTACAATGAGCAGTTCTTC
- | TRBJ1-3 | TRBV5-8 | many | CASSGPGGNTIYF | TGTGCCAGCAGCGGACCCGGGGGAAACACCATATATTTT
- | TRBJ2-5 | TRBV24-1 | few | CATSDDRQETQYF | TGTGCCACCAGTGATGACAGACAAGAGACCCAGTACTTC
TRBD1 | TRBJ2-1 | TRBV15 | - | CATSGRDRDYNEQFF | TGTGCCACCAGCGGGAGGGACAGGGACTACAATGAGCAGTTCTTC
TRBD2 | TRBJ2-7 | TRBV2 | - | CARGLAGDREQYF | TGTGCCAGGGGACTAGCGGGAGATCGGGAGCAGTACTTC
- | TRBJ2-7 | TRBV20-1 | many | CSAIKDSLYEQYF | TGCAGTGCCATTAAGGACAGTCTCTACGAGCAGTACTTC
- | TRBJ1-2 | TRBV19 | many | CASSMNSFYGYTF | TGTGCCAGTAGTATGAACAGCTTCTATGGCTACACCTTC
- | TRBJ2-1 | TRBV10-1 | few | CASASYNEQFF | TGCGCCAGCGCCTCCTACAATGAGCAGTTCTTC
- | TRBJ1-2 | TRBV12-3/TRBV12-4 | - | CASSRGGEYGYTF | TGTGCCAGCAGTAGAGGGGGGGAATATGGCTACACCTTC
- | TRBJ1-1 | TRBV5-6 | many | CASSFVSLRETAETFF | TGTGCCAGCAGCTTTGTGTCCCTGCGCGAGACAGCTGAGACTTTCTTT
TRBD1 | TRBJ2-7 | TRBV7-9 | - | CASSAGQGMTEQYF | TGTGCCAGCAGCGCTGGACAGGGTATGACCGAGCAGTACTTC
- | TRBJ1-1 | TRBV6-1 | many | CASTQDTNTEAFF | TGTGCCAGCACCCAGGACACGAACACTGAAGCTTTCTTT
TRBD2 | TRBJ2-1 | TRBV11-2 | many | CASSPSERGLYTYNEQFF | TGTGCCAGCAGCCCATCCGAGCGGGGCCTCTACACCTACAATGAGCAGTTCTTC
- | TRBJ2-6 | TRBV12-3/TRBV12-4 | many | CASRGISGANVLTF | TGTGCCAGCAGGGGGATCTCTGGGGCCAACGTCCTGACTTTC
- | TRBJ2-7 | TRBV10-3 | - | CAIGGGTAYEQYF | TGTGCCATCGGGGGGGGGACAGCCTACGAGCAGTACTTC
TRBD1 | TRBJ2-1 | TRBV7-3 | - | CASSLTGGTGRFNEQFF | TGTGCCAGCAGCTTAACAGGCGGGACAGGGCGATTCAATGAGCAGTTCTTC
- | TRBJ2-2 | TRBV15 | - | CATSSAQGYTGELFF | TGTGCCACCAGCAGCGCACAGGGTTACACCGGGGAGCTGTTTTTT
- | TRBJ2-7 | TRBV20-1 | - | CSARDDRSYEQYF | TGCAGTGCTAGAGACGACAGGTCCTACGAGCAGTACTTC
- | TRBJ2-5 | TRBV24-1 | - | CATSDVQGNQETQYF | TGTGCCACCAGCGACGTCCAGGGGAACCAAGAGACCCAGTACTTC
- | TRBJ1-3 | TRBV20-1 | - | CGAVEGQASNTIYF | TGCGGTGCCGTCGAGGGACAAGCGTCAAACACCATATATTTT
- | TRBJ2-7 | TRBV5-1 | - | CASRPDDMRVYEQYF | TGCGCCAGCAGGCCAGATGACATGAGGGTCTACGAGCAGTACTTC
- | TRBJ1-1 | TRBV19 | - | CASSGDKNTEAFF | TGTGCCAGTAGTGGGGACAAGAACACTGAAGCTTTCTTT
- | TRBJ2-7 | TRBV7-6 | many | CASSPQGFGEQYF | TGTGCCAGCAGTCCTCAAGGGTTCGGCGAGCAGTACTTC